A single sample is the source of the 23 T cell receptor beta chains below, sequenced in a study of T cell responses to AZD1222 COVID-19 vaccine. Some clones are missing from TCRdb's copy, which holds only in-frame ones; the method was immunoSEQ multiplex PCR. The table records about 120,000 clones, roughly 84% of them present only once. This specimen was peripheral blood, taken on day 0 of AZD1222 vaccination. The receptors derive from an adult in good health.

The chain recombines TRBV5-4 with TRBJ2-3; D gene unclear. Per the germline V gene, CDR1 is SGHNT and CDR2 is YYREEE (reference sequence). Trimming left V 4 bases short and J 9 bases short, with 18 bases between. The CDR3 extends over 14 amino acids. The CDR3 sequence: CASSPDGVVWTQYF. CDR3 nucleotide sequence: TGTGCCAGCAGCCCAGACGGAGTTGTGTGGACGCAGTATTTT.

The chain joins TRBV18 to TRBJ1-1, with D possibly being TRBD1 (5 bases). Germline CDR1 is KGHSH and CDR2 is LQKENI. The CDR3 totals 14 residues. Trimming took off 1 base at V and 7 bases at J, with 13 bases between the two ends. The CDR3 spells CASSPQGVKGEAFF. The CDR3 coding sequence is TGTGCCAGCTCACCACAAGGGGTAAAAGGTGAAGCTTTCTTT.

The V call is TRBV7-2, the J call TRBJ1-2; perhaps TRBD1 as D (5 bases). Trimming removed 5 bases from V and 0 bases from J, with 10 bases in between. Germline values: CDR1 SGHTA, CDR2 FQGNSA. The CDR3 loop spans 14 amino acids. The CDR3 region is CASSVRQTNYGYTF. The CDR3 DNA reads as TGTGCCAGCAGCGTAAGACAGACTAACTATGGCTACACCTTC. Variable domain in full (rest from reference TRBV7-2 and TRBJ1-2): GAGVSQSPSNKVTEKGKDVELRCDPISGHTALYWYRQSLGQGLEFLIYFQGNSAPDKSGLPSDRFSAERTGGSVSTLTIQRTQQEDSAVYLCASSVRQTNYGYTFGSGTRLTVV.

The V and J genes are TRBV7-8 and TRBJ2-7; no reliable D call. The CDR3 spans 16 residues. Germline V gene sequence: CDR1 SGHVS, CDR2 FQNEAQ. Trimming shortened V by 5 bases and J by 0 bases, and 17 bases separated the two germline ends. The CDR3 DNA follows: TGTGCCAGCAGCCCCATTTTGGGCGGAGCCTCCTACGAGCAGTACTTC. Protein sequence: CASSPILGGASYEQYF. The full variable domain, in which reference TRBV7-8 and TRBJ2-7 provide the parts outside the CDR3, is GAGVSQSPRYKVAKRGQDVALRCDPISGHVSLFWYQQALGQGPEFLTYFQNEAQLDKSGLPSDRFFAERPEGSVSTLKIQRTQQEDSAVYLCASSPILGGASYEQYFGPGTRLTVT.

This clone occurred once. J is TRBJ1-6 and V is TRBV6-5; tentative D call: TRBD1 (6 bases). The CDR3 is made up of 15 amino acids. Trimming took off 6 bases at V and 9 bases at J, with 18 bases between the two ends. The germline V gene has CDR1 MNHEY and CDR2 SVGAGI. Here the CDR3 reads CASSPRTAEFSPLHF. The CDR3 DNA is TGTGCCAGCAGCCCCCGGACAGCCGAATTTTCACCCCTCCACTTT.

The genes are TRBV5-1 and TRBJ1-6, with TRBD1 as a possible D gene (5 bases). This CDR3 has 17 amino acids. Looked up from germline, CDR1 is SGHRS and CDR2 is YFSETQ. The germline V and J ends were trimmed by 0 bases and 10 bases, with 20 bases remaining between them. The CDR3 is CASSLEGRRGSGSPLHF. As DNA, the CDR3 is TGCGCCAGCAGCTTGGAAGGCAGGAGGGGATCCGGCTCACCCCTCCACTTT.

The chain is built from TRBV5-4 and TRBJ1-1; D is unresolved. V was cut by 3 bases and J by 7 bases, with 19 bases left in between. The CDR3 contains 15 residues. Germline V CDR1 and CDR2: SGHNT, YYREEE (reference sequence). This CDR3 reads CASSSGGERLSEAFF. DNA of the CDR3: TGTGCCAGCAGCTCCGGCGGGGAGCGGTTGAGTGAAGCTTTCTTT.

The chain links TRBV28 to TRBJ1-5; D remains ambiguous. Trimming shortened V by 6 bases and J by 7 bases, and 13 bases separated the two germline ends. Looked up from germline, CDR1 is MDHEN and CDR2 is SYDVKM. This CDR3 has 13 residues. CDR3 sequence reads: CASRTFDGQPQHF. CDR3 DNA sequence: TGTGCCAGCAGAACCTTCGATGGGCAGCCCCAGCATTTT.

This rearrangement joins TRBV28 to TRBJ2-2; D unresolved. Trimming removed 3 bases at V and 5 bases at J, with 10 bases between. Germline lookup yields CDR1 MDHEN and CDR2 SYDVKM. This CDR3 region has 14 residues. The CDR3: CASSFPGPTGELFF. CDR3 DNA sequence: TGTGCCAGCAGTTTCCCAGGTCCGACCGGGGAGCTGTTTTTT.

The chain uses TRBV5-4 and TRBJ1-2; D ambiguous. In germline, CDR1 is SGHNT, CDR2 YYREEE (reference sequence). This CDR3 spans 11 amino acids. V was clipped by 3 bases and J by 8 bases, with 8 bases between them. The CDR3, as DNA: TGTGCCAGCAGCTACGGATCGGGCTACACCTTC. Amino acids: CASSYGSGYTF.

CDR3 bases: TGTGCCAGCTCACCACCGGGACAGGGAATGTACGAGCAGTACTTC. Translated: CASSPPGQGMYEQYF. The V gene is TRBV18, the J gene TRBJ2-7; 9 bases are shared with TRBD1. Germline V gene sequence: CDR1 KGHSH, CDR2 LQKENI. Unmatched junction bases numbered 4, after V lost 0 bases and J lost 4 bases. This CDR3 is built from 15 residues.

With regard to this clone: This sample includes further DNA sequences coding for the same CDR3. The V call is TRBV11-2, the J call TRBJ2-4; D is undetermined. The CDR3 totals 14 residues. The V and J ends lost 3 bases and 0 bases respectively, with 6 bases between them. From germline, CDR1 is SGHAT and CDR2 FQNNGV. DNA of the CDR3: TGTGCCAGCAGCTTGGCGCTAGCCAAAAACATTCAGTACTTC. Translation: CASSLALAKNIQYF.

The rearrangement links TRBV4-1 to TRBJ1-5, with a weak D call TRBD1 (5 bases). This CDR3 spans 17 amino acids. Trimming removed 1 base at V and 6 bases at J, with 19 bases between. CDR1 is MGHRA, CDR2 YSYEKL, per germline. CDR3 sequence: CASSQAVGGEVSQPQHF. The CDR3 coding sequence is TGCGCCAGCAGCCAAGCAGTAGGAGGGGAGGTTAGTCAGCCCCAGCATTTT.

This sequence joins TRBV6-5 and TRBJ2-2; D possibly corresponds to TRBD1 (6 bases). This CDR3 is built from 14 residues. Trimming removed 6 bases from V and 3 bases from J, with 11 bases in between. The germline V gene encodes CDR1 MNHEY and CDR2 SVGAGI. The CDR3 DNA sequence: TGTGCCAGCAGAAAGGGACAATACACCGGGGAGCTGTTTTTT. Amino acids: CASRKGQYTGELFF.

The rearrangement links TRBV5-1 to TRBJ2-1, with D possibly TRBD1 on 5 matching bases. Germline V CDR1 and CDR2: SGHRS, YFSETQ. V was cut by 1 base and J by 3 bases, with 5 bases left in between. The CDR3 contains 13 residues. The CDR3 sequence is CASSLRGYNEQFF. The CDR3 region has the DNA TGCGCCAGCAGCTTGAGGGGCTACAATGAGCAGTTCTTC.

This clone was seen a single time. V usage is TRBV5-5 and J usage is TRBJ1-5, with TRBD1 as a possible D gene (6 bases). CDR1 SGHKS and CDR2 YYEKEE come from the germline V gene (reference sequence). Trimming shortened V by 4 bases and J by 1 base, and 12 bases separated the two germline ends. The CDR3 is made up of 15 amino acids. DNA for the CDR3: TGTGCCAGCAGCCTCTTACAGGGAAGCAATCAGCCCCAGCATTTT. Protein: CASSLLQGSNQPQHF.

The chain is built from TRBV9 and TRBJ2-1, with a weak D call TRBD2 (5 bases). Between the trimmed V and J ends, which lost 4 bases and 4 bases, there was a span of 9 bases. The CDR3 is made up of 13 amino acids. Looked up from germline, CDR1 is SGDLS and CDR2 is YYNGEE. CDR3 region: CASSPRGYNEQFF. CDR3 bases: TGTGCCAGCAGCCCGAGAGGGTACAATGAGCAGTTCTTC.

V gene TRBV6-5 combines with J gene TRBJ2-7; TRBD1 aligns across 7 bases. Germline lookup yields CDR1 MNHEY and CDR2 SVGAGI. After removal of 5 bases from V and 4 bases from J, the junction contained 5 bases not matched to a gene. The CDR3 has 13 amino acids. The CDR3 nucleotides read TGTGCCAGCAGTACCGGGACAGCTTACGAGCAGTACTTC. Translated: CASSTGTAYEQYF.

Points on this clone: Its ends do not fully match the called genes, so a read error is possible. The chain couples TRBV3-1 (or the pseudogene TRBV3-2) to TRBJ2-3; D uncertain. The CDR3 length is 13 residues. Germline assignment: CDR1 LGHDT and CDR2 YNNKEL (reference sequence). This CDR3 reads CASSQRFPGQPLF. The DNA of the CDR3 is TGTGCCAGCAGCCAACGCTTTCCTGGTCAGCCCCTTTTT.

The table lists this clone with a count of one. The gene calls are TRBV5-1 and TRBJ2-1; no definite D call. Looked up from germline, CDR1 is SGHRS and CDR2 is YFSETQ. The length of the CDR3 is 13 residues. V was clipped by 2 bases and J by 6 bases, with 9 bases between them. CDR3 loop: CASSFAGGNEQFF. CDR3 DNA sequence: TGCGCCAGCAGCTTCGCAGGCGGCAATGAGCAGTTCTTC.

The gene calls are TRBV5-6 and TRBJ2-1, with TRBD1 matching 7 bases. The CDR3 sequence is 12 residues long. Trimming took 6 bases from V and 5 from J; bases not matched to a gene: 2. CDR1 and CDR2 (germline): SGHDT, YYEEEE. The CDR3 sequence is CASIQGDNEQFF. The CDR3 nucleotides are TGTGCCAGCATCCAGGGGGACAATGAGCAGTTCTTC.

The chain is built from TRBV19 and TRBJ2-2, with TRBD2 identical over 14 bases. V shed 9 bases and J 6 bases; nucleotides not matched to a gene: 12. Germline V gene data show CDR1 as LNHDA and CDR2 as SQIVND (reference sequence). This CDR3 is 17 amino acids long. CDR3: CASTRGTSGSGPGELFF. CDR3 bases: TGTGCCAGCACCCGAGGGACTAGCGGGAGTGGGCCCGGGGAGCTGTTTTTT.

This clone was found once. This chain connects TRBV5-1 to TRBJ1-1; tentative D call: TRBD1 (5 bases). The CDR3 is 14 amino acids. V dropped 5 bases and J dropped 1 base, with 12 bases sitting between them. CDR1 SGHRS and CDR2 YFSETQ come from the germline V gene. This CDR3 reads CASSKITGNTEAFF. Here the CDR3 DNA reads TGCGCCAGCAGTAAAATTACAGGGAACACTGAAGCTTTCTTT.